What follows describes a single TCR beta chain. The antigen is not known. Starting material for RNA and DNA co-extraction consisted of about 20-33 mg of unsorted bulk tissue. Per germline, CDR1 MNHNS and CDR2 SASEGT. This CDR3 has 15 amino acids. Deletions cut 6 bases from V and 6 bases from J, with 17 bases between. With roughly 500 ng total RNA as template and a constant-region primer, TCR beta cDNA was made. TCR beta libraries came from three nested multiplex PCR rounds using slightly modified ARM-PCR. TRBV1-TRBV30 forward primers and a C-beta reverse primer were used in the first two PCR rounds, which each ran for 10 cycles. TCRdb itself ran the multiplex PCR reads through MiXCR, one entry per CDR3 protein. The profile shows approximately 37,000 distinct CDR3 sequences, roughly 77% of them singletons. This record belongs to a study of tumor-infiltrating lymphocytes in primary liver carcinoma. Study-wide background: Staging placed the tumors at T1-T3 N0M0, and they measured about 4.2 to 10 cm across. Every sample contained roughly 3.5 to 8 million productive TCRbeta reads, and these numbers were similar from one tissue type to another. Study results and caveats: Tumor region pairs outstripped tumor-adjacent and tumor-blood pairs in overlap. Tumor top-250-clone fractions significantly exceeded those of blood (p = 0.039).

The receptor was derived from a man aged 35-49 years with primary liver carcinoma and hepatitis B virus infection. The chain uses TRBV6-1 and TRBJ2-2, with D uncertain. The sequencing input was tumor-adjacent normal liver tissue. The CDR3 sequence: CASSIEVGTPGELFF. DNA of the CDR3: TGTGCCAGCAGCATTGAGGTTGGAACCCCCGGGGAGCTGTTTTTT.